These 6 T cell receptor beta chains were all obtained from the same sample, sequenced in a study of T cell responses to AZD1222 COVID-19 vaccine. Only in-frame clones appear in the TCRdb table, and some are missing; sequencing was by immunoSEQ multiplex PCR. The table has approximately 130,000 clones, roughly nine tenths seen once. Material: peripheral blood, obtained 28 days after the second AZD1222 dose. These TCRs come from an adult who received the AZD1222 COVID-19 vaccine.

As for this clone: This CDR3 fails to terminate in the conserved phenylalanine or tryptophan, so it likely reflects a read error. V is TRBV3-1 (or the pseudogene TRBV3-2) and J is TRBJ1-1; no firm D call. Germline lookup yields CDR1 LGHDT and CDR2 YNNKEL (reference sequence). The length of the CDR3 is 14 residues. Trimming left V 0 bases short and J 1 base short, with 6 bases between. The CDR3, as DNA: TGTGCCAGCAGCCAAGATCAACGGAACACTGAAGCTTTCCTT. Protein product: CASSQDQRNTEAFL.

This clone was detected only once. The chain couples TRBV29-1 to TRBJ2-7; 10 bases are shared with TRBD2. V shed 5 bases, J shed 2 bases, and the junction held 12 bases outside the gene matches. The CDR3 covers 16 residues. Germline V gene sequence: CDR1 SQVTM, CDR2 ANQGSEA. The DNA of the CDR3 is TGCAGCGTTACCCTAGGGGCGACTAGCGGGCCCTACGAGCAGTACTTC. It is translated as CSVTLGATSGPYEQYF.

This clone was counted a single time. The CDR3 DNA reads TGTGCCAGCAGCCCGACGGACTCTTCCCGGGGTAATTCACCCCTCCACTTT. It yields the protein CASSPTDSSRGNSPLHF. The chain combines TRBV7-2 with TRBJ1-6; D unresolved. V was trimmed by 5 bases and J by 6 bases, leaving 20 bases between them. CDR1 is SGHTA and CDR2 is FQGNSA in the germline V gene. The CDR3 extends over 17 amino acids.

The chain employs TRBV6-1 and TRBJ2-5, with D hard to call. V shed 3 bases and J shed 5 bases, with 4 bases lying between them. The CDR3 has 11 residues. Germline V gene lookup returns CDR1 MNHNS and CDR2 SASEGT. The CDR3 DNA follows: TGTGCCAGCAGTGAGCAGGAGACCCAGTACTTC. Translating it yields CASSEQETQYF.

The chain links TRBV28 to TRBJ1-6, with 10 bases matching TRBD1. V dropped 8 bases and J dropped 6; count of bases not matched to a gene: 1. CDR1 is MDHEN and CDR2 is SYDVKM in the germline V gene. The CDR3 is 13 amino acids. The chain's CDR3 is CASRDRGNSPLHF. The CDR3 DNA reads as TGTGCCAGCCGGGACAGGGGTAATTCACCCCTCCACTTT.

The genes are TRBV4-1 and TRBJ1-5; no firm D call. The CDR3 has 17 residues. CDR1 and CDR2 from the germline V gene are MGHRA and YSYEKL. V was trimmed by 1 base and J by 2 bases, leaving 15 bases between them. The CDR3 is CASSQVIRVRGNQPQHF. The CDR3 DNA reads as TGCGCCAGCAGCCAAGTGATTAGGGTTCGGGGCAATCAGCCCCAGCATTTT.